Listed below are T cell receptor beta chains from one sample, sequenced in a study of T-cell reconstitution after alpha-beta-depleted transplantation in children. TCRdb itself ran the PCR reads through MiXCR, one entry per CDR3 protein. The sample has hundreds of thousands of distinct CDR3 sequences; approximately 11% are singletons. Sequences were derived from PBMCs, sampled before TCRalphabeta/CD19-depleted stem cell transplant. All receptors come from a child younger than two with acute myeloid leukemia, due to receive a stem cell transplant. Each CDR3 is given with its conserved first and last residue. Fields, in order: V gene, D gene, clone size, J gene, CDR3 DNA, CDR3 protein. D genes are given only for firm matches. A clone size is listed for some rows: how often the clone was seen (once, few, many), or a class if it is expanded.

V gene: TRBV10-3
D gene: -
clone size: many
J gene: TRBJ2-2
CDR3 DNA: TGTGCCATCAGTGGACAGTCCGTCGGGGAGCTGTTTTTT
CDR3 protein: CAISGQSVGELFF

V gene: TRBV20-1
D gene: -
clone size: many
J gene: TRBJ1-2
CDR3 DNA: TGCAGTGCCAGTTGGGGGCGCGGCTATGGCTACACCTTC
CDR3 protein: CSASWGRGYGYTF

V gene: TRBV6-5
D gene: TRBD1
clone size: many
J gene: TRBJ2-7
CDR3 DNA: TGTGCCAGCAGGACAGGGCCCTACGAGCAGTACTTC
CDR3 protein: CASRTGPYEQYF

V gene: TRBV5-1
D gene: TRBD1
clone size: many
J gene: TRBJ2-5
CDR3 DNA: TGCGCCAGCAGCTTAGACAGGGCAAAAGAGACCCAGTACTTC
CDR3 protein: CASSLDRAKETQYF

V gene: TRBV3-1
D gene: TRBD2
clone size: many
J gene: TRBJ2-1
CDR3 DNA: TGTGCCAGCAGCTCACTAGCGGGAGGCTCCTACAATGAGCAGTTCTTC
CDR3 protein: CASSSLAGGSYNEQFF

V gene: TRBV24-1
D gene: TRBD1
clone size: many
J gene: TRBJ2-3
CDR3 DNA: TGTGCCACCAGTGATTCAGGGGGAGCGGATACGCAGTATTTT
CDR3 protein: CATSDSGGADTQYF

V gene: TRBV12-3/TRBV12-4
D gene: -
clone size: many
J gene: TRBJ2-1
CDR3 DNA: TGTGCCAGCAGTCCCACTGAGGTATCCTACAATGAGCAGTTCTTC
CDR3 protein: CASSPTEVSYNEQFF

V gene: TRBV29-1
D gene: TRBD1
clone size: many
J gene: TRBJ1-2
CDR3 DNA: TGCAGCGCCGAAGACAGGGGGCTTGGTTATGGCTACACCTTC
CDR3 protein: CSAEDRGLGYGYTF

V gene: TRBV10-3
D gene: -
clone size: many
J gene: TRBJ2-7
CDR3 DNA: TGTGCCATCAGTTCCAACTACGAGCAGTACTTC
CDR3 protein: CAISSNYEQYF

V gene: TRBV5-1
D gene: -
clone size: many
J gene: TRBJ1-1
CDR3 DNA: TGCGCCAGCAGCTTGGGACGGACTTACACTGAAGCTTTCTTT
CDR3 protein: CASSLGRTYTEAFF

V gene: TRBV29-1
D gene: TRBD2
clone size: many
J gene: TRBJ2-3
CDR3 DNA: TGCAGCGTCGGAGCGGGAAACATGGCAGATACGCAGTATTTT
CDR3 protein: CSVGAGNMADTQYF

V gene: TRBV11-2
D gene: -
clone size: many
J gene: TRBJ2-7
CDR3 DNA: TGTGCCAGCAGCTCGAGAAACGAGCAGTACTTC
CDR3 protein: CASSSRNEQYF

V gene: TRBV20-1
D gene: TRBD2
clone size: many
J gene: TRBJ2-1
CDR3 DNA: TGCAGTGCTAGAGGGACTAGCGAAATCGATGAGCAGTTCTTC
CDR3 protein: CSARGTSEIDEQFF

V gene: TRBV20-1
D gene: TRBD2
clone size: many
J gene: TRBJ2-3
CDR3 DNA: TGCAGTGCTGTTCCTAGCGGGAGGACAGATACGCAGTATTTT
CDR3 protein: CSAVPSGRTDTQYF

V gene: TRBV29-1
D gene: TRBD1
clone size: many
J gene: TRBJ1-1
CDR3 DNA: TGCAGCGTTGATTTACAGGGGGTGGAAGCTTTCTTT
CDR3 protein: CSVDLQGVEAFF

V gene: TRBV5-1
D gene: TRBD2
clone size: -
J gene: TRBJ2-1
CDR3 DNA: TGCGCCAGCAGCTGGGGACTAGGGGATGAGCAGTTCTTC
CDR3 protein: CASSWGLGDEQFF

V gene: TRBV10-3
D gene: -
clone size: many
J gene: TRBJ2-2
CDR3 DNA: TGTGCCATCAGTGAGTGGACACCGAACACCGGGGAGCTGTTTTTT
CDR3 protein: CAISEWTPNTGELFF

V gene: TRBV5-1
D gene: -
clone size: many
J gene: TRBJ2-7
CDR3 DNA: TGCGCCAGCAGCTTGGTGGACACCTACGAGCAGTACTTC
CDR3 protein: CASSLVDTYEQYF

V gene: TRBV7-2
D gene: -
clone size: many
J gene: TRBJ1-6
CDR3 DNA: TGTGCCAGCAGCTTAGCTGCCCCGAGTTCACCCCTCCACTTT
CDR3 protein: CASSLAAPSSPLHF

V gene: TRBV5-1
D gene: -
clone size: many
J gene: TRBJ1-1
CDR3 DNA: TGCGCCAGCAGCCAAATTCCCCTGACAGCGGGGTCTAGTGAAGCTTTCTTT
CDR3 protein: CASSQIPLTAGSSEAFF

V gene: TRBV7-9
D gene: -
clone size: many
J gene: TRBJ2-1
CDR3 DNA: TGTGCCAGCAGCTTACAAAGGGGCTTTTACAATGAGCAGTTCTTC
CDR3 protein: CASSLQRGFYNEQFF

V gene: TRBV30
D gene: -
clone size: many
J gene: TRBJ1-2
CDR3 DNA: TGTGCCTGGAGTCTATCCGGGACCAACTATGGCTACACCTTC
CDR3 protein: CAWSLSGTNYGYTF

V gene: TRBV6-2/TRBV6-3
D gene: -
clone size: many
J gene: TRBJ1-5
CDR3 DNA: TGTGCCAGCAGTTATTGGACCGGGGGAAAGCCCCAGCATTTT
CDR3 protein: CASSYWTGGKPQHF

V gene: TRBV5-1
D gene: -
clone size: many
J gene: TRBJ1-1
CDR3 DNA: TGCGCCAGCAGCCTGGCCCTTTTGGGTCCCGCGAACACTGAAGCTTTCTTT
CDR3 protein: CASSLALLGPANTEAFF

V gene: TRBV6-1
D gene: -
clone size: -
J gene: TRBJ1-1
CDR3 DNA: TGTGCCAGCAGGCGCGGGACGGTGAACACTGAAGCTTTCTTT
CDR3 protein: CASRRGTVNTEAFF

V gene: TRBV15
D gene: -
clone size: many
J gene: TRBJ2-7
CDR3 DNA: TGTGCCACCAGCAGAGATTGGGTTGATGAGCAGTACTTC
CDR3 protein: CATSRDWVDEQYF

V gene: TRBV12-3/TRBV12-4
D gene: -
clone size: many
J gene: TRBJ2-7
CDR3 DNA: TGTGCCAGCAGTTTACAGTCACTAGGGCAGGACGAGCAGTACTTC
CDR3 protein: CASSLQSLGQDEQYF

V gene: TRBV5-6
D gene: -
clone size: many
J gene: TRBJ1-3
CDR3 DNA: TGTGCCAGCAGCTTCCGAGCTGGAAACACCATATATTTT
CDR3 protein: CASSFRAGNTIYF

V gene: TRBV11-3
D gene: -
clone size: once
J gene: TRBJ2-3
CDR3 DNA: TGTACCAACAGCTCAGACGGGGATACGCAGTATTTT
CDR3 protein: CTNSSDGDTQYF

V gene: TRBV2
D gene: -
clone size: -
J gene: TRBJ1-1
CDR3 DNA: TGTGTCAGCAGGTGGGAGATGAACACTGAAGCTTTCTTT
CDR3 protein: CVSRWEMNTEAFF

V gene: TRBV25-1
D gene: TRBD2
clone size: many
J gene: TRBJ2-1
CDR3 DNA: TGTGCCAGCAGTGATTTCACTAGCGGGGGGGCCTGGAATGAGCAGTTCTTC
CDR3 protein: CASSDFTSGGAWNEQFF

V gene: TRBV7-8
D gene: TRBD1
clone size: few
J gene: TRBJ2-1
CDR3 DNA: TGTGCCAGCAGCTTGAGACAGGGTCCTTACAATGAGCAGTTCTTC
CDR3 protein: CASSLRQGPYNEQFF

V gene: TRBV25-1
D gene: TRBD2
clone size: many
J gene: TRBJ2-1
CDR3 DNA: TGTGCCAGCAGTGAAAGTGCGAGCGGGAGGTTCGATGAGCAGTTCTTC
CDR3 protein: CASSESASGRFDEQFF

V gene: TRBV7-8
D gene: TRBD2
clone size: many
J gene: TRBJ2-2
CDR3 DNA: TGTGCCAGCAGCTTCGGGAGGGGAATGAACACCGGGGAGCTGTTTTTT
CDR3 protein: CASSFGRGMNTGELFF

V gene: TRBV5-1
D gene: -
clone size: many
J gene: TRBJ1-4
CDR3 DNA: TGCGCCAGCAGCCAGTCTTTGGGGGCTCAATATGAAAAACTGTTTTTT
CDR3 protein: CASSQSLGAQYEKLFF

V gene: TRBV10-2
D gene: TRBD1
clone size: few
J gene: TRBJ2-1
CDR3 DNA: TGCGCCAGCATTCCCTCCCGGGACAGGGGATACAATGAGCAGTTCTTC
CDR3 protein: CASIPSRDRGYNEQFF

V gene: TRBV4-2
D gene: -
clone size: many
J gene: TRBJ2-7
CDR3 DNA: TGTGCCAGCAGCCAAGATCTACTCTACGAGCAGTACTTC
CDR3 protein: CASSQDLLYEQYF

V gene: TRBV3-1
D gene: TRBD2
clone size: many
J gene: TRBJ2-7
CDR3 DNA: TGTGCCAGCAGCCAAAAGACTAGCGGTGCCTACGAGCAGTACTTC
CDR3 protein: CASSQKTSGAYEQYF

V gene: TRBV7-6
D gene: -
clone size: many
J gene: TRBJ2-3
CDR3 DNA: TGTGCCAGCAGCCCCGGACGCTCAGATACGCAGTATTTT
CDR3 protein: CASSPGRSDTQYF

V gene: TRBV7-2
D gene: -
clone size: many
J gene: TRBJ1-3
CDR3 DNA: TGTGCCAGCAGCTTAAGTTGGGGAAACACCATATATTTT
CDR3 protein: CASSLSWGNTIYF

V gene: TRBV5-1
D gene: -
clone size: many
J gene: TRBJ2-1
CDR3 DNA: TGCGCCAGCAGCTTGAGGGCCAACAATGAGCAGTTCTTC
CDR3 protein: CASSLRANNEQFF

V gene: TRBV5-6
D gene: -
clone size: many
J gene: TRBJ1-5
CDR3 DNA: TGTGCCAGCAGCTTTCGGGGACGACCCCAGCATTTT
CDR3 protein: CASSFRGRPQHF

V gene: TRBV11-2
D gene: -
clone size: many
J gene: TRBJ2-3
CDR3 DNA: TGTGCCAGCAGCTTAAATGGACTCCTACTAAAGGGAGATACGCAGTATTTT
CDR3 protein: CASSLNGLLLKGDTQYF

V gene: TRBV12-3/TRBV12-4
D gene: TRBD1
clone size: many
J gene: TRBJ1-5
CDR3 DNA: TGTGCCAGCAGCCCTGACAGGGGGATTCAGCCCCAGCATTTT
CDR3 protein: CASSPDRGIQPQHF

V gene: TRBV7-2
D gene: TRBD2
clone size: many
J gene: TRBJ2-7
CDR3 DNA: TGTGCCAGCAGCCTACTAGCGGGAGGTTCCTACGAGCAGTACTTC
CDR3 protein: CASSLLAGGSYEQYF

V gene: TRBV29-1
D gene: -
clone size: many
J gene: TRBJ1-1
CDR3 DNA: TGCAGCGTTGTTAGAGGGGCTGACACTGAAGCTTTCTTT
CDR3 protein: CSVVRGADTEAFF

V gene: TRBV7-2
D gene: -
clone size: -
J gene: TRBJ2-6
CDR3 DNA: TGTGCCAGCAGCTCTTACCTAGACTCTGGGGCCAACGTCCCGACTTTC
CDR3 protein: CASSSYLDSGANVPTF

V gene: TRBV7-8
D gene: TRBD2
clone size: many
J gene: TRBJ2-2
CDR3 DNA: TGTGCCAGCATACTAGCGGGGTCCGGGGAGCTGTTTTTT
CDR3 protein: CASILAGSGELFF

V gene: TRBV3-1
D gene: TRBD2
clone size: many
J gene: TRBJ2-2
CDR3 DNA: TGTGCCAGCAGCCCGTGGGGACTAGCGAGCACCGGGGAGCTGTTTTTT
CDR3 protein: CASSPWGLASTGELFF

V gene: TRBV14
D gene: -
clone size: many
J gene: TRBJ2-7
CDR3 DNA: TGTGCCAGCAGCCAAGGGCCAGGCGGGGTGTCCTACGAGCAGTACTTC
CDR3 protein: CASSQGPGGVSYEQYF

V gene: TRBV11-2
D gene: -
clone size: many
J gene: TRBJ2-1
CDR3 DNA: TGTGCCAGCAGCCGCCGAACGGGAGTATGGAATGAGCAGTTCTTC
CDR3 protein: CASSRRTGVWNEQFF

V gene: TRBV7-2
D gene: -
clone size: many
J gene: TRBJ1-3
CDR3 DNA: TGTGCCAGCAGCTTGGGGGGGCTGAGAAACACCATATATTTT
CDR3 protein: CASSLGGLRNTIYF

V gene: TRBV2
D gene: TRBD2
clone size: many
J gene: TRBJ2-7
CDR3 DNA: TGTGCCAGCGGTTTAGCGGGAAGGACCTACGAGCAGTACTTC
CDR3 protein: CASGLAGRTYEQYF